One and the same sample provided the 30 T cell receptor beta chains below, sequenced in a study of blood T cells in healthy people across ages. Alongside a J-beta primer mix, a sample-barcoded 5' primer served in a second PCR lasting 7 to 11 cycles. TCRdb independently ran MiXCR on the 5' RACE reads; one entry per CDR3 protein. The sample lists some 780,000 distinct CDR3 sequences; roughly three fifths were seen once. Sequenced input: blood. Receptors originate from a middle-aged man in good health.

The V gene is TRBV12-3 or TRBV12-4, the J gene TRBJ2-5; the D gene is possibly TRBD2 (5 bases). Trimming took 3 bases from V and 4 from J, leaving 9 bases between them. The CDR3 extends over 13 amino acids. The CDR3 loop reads CASSFGERETQYF. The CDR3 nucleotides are TGTGCCAGCAGTTTTGGGGAGAGAGAGACCCAGTACTTC.

The CDR3 nucleotides read TGCAGCGCCGGGGCTACCCGGGAGGCAGATACGCAGTATTTT. As protein: CSAGATREADTQYF. The chain links TRBV29-1 to TRBJ2-3; 7 bases agree with TRBD2. V lost 7 bases and J lost 4; bases outside the gene matches: 11. This CDR3 has 14 amino acids. The V gene's germline CDR1 is SQVTM and CDR2 ANQGSEA.

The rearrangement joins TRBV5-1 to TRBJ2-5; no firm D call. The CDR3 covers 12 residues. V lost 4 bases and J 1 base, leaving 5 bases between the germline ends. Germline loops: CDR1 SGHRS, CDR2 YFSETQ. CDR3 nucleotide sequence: TGCGCCAGCAGCCGCGCCCAAGAGACCCAGTACTTC. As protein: CASSRAQETQYF.

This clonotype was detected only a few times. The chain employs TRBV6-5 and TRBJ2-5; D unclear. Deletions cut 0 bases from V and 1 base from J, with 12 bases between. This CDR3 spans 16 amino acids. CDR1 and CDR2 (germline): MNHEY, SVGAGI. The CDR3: CASSYSKAAFQETQYF. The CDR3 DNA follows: TGTGCCAGCAGTTACTCGAAGGCAGCATTCCAAGAGACCCAGTACTTC.

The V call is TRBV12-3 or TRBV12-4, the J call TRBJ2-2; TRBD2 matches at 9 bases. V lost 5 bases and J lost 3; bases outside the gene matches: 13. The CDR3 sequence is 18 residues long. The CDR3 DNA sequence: TGTGCCAGCAGTCTTGGACTAGCGACAAGGTGGGACACCGGGGAGCTGTTTTTT. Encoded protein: CASSLGLATRWDTGELFF.

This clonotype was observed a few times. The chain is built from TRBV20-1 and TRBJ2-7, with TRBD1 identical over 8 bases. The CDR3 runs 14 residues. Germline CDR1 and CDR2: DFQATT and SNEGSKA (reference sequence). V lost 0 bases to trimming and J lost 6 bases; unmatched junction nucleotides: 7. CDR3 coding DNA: TGCAGTGCTAGAGAGGACAGGGAGTTCCGCGAGCAGTACTTC. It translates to CSAREDREFREQYF.

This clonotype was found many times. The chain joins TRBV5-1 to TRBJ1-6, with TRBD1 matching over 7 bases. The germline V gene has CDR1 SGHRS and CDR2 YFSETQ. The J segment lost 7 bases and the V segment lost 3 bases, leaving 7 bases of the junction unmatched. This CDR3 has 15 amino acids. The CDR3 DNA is TGCGCCAGCAGCTCGTCCGGGACAGAAAATTCACCCCTCCACTTT. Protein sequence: CASSSSGTENSPLHF.

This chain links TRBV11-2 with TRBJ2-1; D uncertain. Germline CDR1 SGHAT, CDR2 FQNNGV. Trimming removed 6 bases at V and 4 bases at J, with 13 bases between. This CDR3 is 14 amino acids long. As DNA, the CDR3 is TGTGCCAGCAGTCCTAATTACGGGTACAATGAGCAGTTCTTC. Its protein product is CASSPNYGYNEQFF.

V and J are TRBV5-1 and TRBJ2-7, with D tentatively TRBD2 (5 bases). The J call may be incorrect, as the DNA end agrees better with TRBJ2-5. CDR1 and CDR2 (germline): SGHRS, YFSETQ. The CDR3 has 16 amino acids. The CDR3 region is CASSLVAGLGGETQYF. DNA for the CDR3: TGCGCCAGCAGCTTGGTTGCAGGCCTAGGAGGAGAGACCCAGTACTTC.

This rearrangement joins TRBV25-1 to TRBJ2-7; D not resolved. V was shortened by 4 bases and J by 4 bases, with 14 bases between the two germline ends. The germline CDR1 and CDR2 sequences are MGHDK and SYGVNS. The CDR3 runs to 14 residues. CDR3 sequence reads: CASSGWTAKYEQYF. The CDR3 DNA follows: TGTGCCAGCAGTGGGTGGACGGCGAAATACGAGCAGTACTTC.

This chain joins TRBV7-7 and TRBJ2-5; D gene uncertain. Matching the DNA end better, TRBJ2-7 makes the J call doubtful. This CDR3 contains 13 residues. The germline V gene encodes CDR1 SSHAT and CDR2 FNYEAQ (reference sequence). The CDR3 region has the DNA TGTGCCAGCAGCTCGGCACGGCACAGCGAGCAGTACTTC. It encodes CASSSARHSEQYF.

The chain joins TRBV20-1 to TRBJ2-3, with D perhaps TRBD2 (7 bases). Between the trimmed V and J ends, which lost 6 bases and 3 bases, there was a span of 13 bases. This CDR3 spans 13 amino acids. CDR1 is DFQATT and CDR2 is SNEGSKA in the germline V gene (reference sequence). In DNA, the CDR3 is TGCAGTGCCCGGGGGGCAGGAACAGATACGCAGTATTTT. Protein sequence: CSARGAGTDTQYF.

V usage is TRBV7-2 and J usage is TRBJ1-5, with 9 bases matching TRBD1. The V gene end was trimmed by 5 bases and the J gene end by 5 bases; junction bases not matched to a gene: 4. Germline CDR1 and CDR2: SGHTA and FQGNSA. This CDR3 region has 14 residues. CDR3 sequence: CASSDRGSYQPQHF. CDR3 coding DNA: TGTGCCAGCAGCGACAGGGGGTCCTATCAGCCCCAGCATTTT.

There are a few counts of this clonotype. The CDR3, as DNA: TGTGCCAGCAGCTTAGAGGTCCGGGGTGTGAACACTGAAGCTTTCTTT. Translating gives CASSLEVRGVNTEAFF. The V call is TRBV7-2, the J call TRBJ1-1; no firm D call. The CDR3 consists of 16 residues. Germline loops: CDR1 SGHTA, CDR2 FQGNSA. V was shortened by 1 base and J by 0 bases, with 12 bases between the two germline ends.

CDR3 protein: CASGQEKNIQYF. The CDR3 nucleotides read TGTGCCAGCGGACAGGAAAAAAACATTCAGTACTTC. This chain connects TRBV5-6 to TRBJ2-4, with 7 bases lining up with TRBD1. The CDR3 has 12 residues. Trimming at V came to 7 bases and at J to 4 bases, leaving 2 bases not matched to a gene. Germline CDR1 reads SGHDT; CDR2 reads YYEEEE.

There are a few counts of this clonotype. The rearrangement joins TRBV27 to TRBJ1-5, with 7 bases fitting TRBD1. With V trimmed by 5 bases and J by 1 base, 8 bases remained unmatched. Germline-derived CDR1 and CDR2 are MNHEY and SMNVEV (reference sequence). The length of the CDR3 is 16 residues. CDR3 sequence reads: CASSPNQGVSNQPQHF. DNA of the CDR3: TGTGCCAGCAGTCCCAACCAGGGGGTAAGCAATCAGCCCCAGCATTTT.

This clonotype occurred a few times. DNA of the CDR3: TGTGCCAGCAGTTCCCGTGGACCAACAGCGGATACGCAGTATTTT. Its translation: CASSSRGPTADTQYF. The rearrangement links TRBV7-2 to TRBJ2-3, with D unresolved. The CDR3 consists of 15 residues. Trimming left V 6 bases short and J 6 bases short, with 19 bases between. Germline loops: CDR1 SGHTA, CDR2 FQGNSA.

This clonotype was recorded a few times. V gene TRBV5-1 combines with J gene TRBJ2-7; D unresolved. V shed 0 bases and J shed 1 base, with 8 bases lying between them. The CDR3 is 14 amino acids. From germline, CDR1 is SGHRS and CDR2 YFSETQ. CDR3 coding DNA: TGCGCCAGCAGCTTGGAGACCCATTCCTACGAGCAGTACTTC. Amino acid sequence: CASSLETHSYEQYF.

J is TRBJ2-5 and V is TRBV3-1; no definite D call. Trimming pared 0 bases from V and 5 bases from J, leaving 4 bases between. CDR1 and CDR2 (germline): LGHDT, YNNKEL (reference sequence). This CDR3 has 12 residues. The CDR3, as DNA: TGTGCCAGCAGCCAAGAGACGGAGACCCAGTACTTC. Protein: CASSQETETQYF.

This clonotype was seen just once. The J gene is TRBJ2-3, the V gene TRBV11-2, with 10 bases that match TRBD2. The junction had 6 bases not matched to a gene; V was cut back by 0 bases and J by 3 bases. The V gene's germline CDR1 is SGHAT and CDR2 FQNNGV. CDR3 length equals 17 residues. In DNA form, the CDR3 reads TGTGCCAGCAGCTTAGACGGACTAGCGGCAAATACAGATACGCAGTATTTT. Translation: CASSLDGLAANTDTQYF. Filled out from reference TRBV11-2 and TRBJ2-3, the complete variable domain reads EAGVAQSPRYKIIEKRQSVAFWCNPISGHATLYWYQQILGQGPKLLIQFQNNGVVDDSQLPKDRFSAERLKGVDSTLKIQPAKLEDSAVYLCASSLDGLAANTDTQYFGPGTRLTVL.

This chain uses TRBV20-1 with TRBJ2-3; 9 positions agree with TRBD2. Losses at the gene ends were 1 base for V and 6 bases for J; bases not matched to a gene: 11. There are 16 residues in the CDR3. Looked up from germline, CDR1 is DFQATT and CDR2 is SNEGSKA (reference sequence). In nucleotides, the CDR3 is TGCAGTGCTAGAGCCTATTCCGGGACTAGCCCCGATACGCAGTATTTT. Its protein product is CSARAYSGTSPDTQYF.

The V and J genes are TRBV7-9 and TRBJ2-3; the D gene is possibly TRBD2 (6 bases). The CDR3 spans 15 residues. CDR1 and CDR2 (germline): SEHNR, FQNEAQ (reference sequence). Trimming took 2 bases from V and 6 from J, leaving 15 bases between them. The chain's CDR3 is CASSLIAVWVDTQYF. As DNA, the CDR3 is TGTGCCAGCAGCTTAATAGCGGTATGGGTGGATACGCAGTATTTT.

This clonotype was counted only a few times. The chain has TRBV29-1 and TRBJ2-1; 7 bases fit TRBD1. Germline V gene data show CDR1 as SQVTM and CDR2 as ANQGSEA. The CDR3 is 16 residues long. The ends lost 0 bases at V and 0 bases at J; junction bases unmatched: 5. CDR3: CSVEDHPGGSYNEQFF. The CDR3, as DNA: TGCAGCGTTGAAGATCACCCAGGGGGCTCCTACAATGAGCAGTTCTTC.

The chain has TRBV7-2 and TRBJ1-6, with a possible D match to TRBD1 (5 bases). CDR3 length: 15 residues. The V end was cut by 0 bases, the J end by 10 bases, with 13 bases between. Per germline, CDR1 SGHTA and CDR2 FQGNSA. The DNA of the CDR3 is TGTGCCAGCAGCTTAGCGTCCGGGGGTGGATCACCCCTCCACTTT. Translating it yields CASSLASGGGSPLHF.

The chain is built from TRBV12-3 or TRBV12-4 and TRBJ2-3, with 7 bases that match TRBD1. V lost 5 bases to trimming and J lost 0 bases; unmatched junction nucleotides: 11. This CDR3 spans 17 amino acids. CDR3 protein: CASSPPESGGSTDTQYF. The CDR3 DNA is TGTGCCAGCAGTCCGCCAGAGTCAGGGGGAAGCACAGATACGCAGTATTTT.

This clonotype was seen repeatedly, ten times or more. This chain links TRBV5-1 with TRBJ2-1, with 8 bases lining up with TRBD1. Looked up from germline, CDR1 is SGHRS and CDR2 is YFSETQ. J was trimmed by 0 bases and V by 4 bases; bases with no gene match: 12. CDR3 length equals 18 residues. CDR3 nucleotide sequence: TGCGCCAGCAGCCAGGACAGGGTACGTGCGAGCTCCTACAATGAGCAGTTCTTC. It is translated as CASSQDRVRASSYNEQFF.

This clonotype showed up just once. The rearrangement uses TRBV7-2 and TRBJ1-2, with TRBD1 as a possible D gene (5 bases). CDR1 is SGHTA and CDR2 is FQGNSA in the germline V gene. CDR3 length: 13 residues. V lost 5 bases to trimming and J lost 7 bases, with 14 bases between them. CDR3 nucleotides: TGTGCCAGCAGCACAAGGGGCTTGGGTGGCTACACCTTC. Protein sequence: CASSTRGLGGYTF.

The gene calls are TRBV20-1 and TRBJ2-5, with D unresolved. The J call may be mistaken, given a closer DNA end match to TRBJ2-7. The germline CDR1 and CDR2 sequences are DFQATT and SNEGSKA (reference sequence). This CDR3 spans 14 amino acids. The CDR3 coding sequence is TGCAGTGCTAGTGGAGACCAGGTCTCCTACGAGCAGTACTTC. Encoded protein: CSASGDQVSYEQYF.

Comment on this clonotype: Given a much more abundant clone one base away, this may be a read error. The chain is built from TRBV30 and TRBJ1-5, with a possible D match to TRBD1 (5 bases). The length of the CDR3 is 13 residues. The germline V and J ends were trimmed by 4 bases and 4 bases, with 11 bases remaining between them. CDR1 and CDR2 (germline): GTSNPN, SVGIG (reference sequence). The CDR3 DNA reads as TGTGCCTGGAAGGTAGAGGGGAATCAGCCCCAGCATTTT. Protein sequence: CAWKVEGNQPQHF.

The CDR3 loop is CSAYPPGSGANVLTF. CDR3 bases: TGCAGTGCTTATCCACCAGGGTCTGGGGCCAACGTCCTGACTTTC. V gene TRBV20-1 combines with J gene TRBJ2-6, with D possibly matching TRBD1 (5 bases). The CDR3 is 15 amino acids. CDR1 and CDR2 from the germline V gene are DFQATT and SNEGSKA (reference sequence). Trimming took off 5 bases at V and 1 base at J, with 12 bases between the two ends.